Presented here are 9 T cell receptor beta chains from one specimen sequenced in a study of low-dose radiotherapy and immunotherapy resistance in tumors. Alpha- and beta-chain coverage of first-strand cDNA came from TRAV- and TRBV-specific primers. For amplifying TCRs, the PCR ran for about 19 cycles with Phusion, which was used together with a constant-region primer and the adapter on the V primers. TCRdb redid the calling of the reads with MiXCR, one entry per CDR3 protein. Among 80,000 to 95,000 distinct CDR3 sequences listed, just under 9.5% were seen once. Time point meaning: before trial treatment. The specimen comprised PBMCs, sampled before treatment. These TCRs come from a male donor with prostate cancer.

This clonotype was seen repeatedly, ten times or more. The chain joins TRBV5-6 to TRBJ2-2; 11 bases fit TRBD2. This CDR3 is 16 amino acids long. The V and J ends lost 1 base and 2 bases, in that order; junction bases with no gene match: 1. In germline, CDR1 is SGHDT, CDR2 YYEEEE. The CDR3 nucleotides are TGTGCCAGCAGCTTGACTAGCGGGGGAAACACCGGGGAGCTGTTTTTT. It yields the protein CASSLTSGGNTGELFF.

This clonotype was seen ten or more times. The rearrangement links TRBV5-5 to TRBJ2-7; weak D call: TRBD1 (6 bases). The CDR3 spans 14 residues. V lost 4 bases and J 2 bases, leaving 13 bases between the germline ends. Germline V gene lookup returns CDR1 SGHKS and CDR2 YYEKEE (reference sequence). DNA of the CDR3: TGTGCCAGCAGCAGACAGGAGCAAACCTACGAGCAGTACTTC. Translating gives CASSRQEQTYEQYF.

This clonotype came up many times. The chain is built from TRBV6-2 or TRBV6-3 and TRBJ2-1, with 14 bases identical to TRBD2. The germline V gene has CDR1 MNHEY and CDR2 SVGEGT. The CDR3 length is 18 residues. The V segment lost 7 bases and the J segment 4 bases; nucleotides outside the gene matches: 12. CDR3 protein: CASTQGLAGEIRYNEQFF. The CDR3 DNA reads as TGTGCCAGCACCCAGGGACTAGCGGGGGAGATTAGGTACAATGAGCAGTTCTTC.

This clonotype was seen ten or more times. This chain joins TRBV4-3 and TRBJ2-7; D is perhaps TRBD1 (7 bases). Deletions cut 0 bases from V and 6 bases from J, with 12 bases between. Germline-derived CDR1 and CDR2 are LGHNA and YSLEER. CDR3 length: 14 amino acids. The CDR3 is CASSQDGQGGEQYF. The CDR3 DNA reads TGCGCCAGCAGCCAAGATGGTCAGGGGGGCGAGCAGTACTTC.

This clonotype was detected ten times or more. The genes are TRBV7-2 and TRBJ2-1; D gene ambiguous. Trimming pared 5 bases from V and 7 bases from J, leaving 15 bases between. The CDR3 sequence is 14 residues long. Germline CDR1 SGHTA, CDR2 FQGNSA. The chain's CDR3 is CASSLWIEANEQFF. DNA of the CDR3: TGTGCCAGCAGCCTATGGATAGAGGCAAATGAGCAGTTCTTC. The full variable domain, in which reference TRBV7-2 and TRBJ2-1 provide the parts outside the CDR3, is GAGVSQSPSNKVTEKGKDVELRCDPISGHTALYWYRQSLGQGLEFLIYFQGNSAPDKSGLPSDRFSAERTGGSVSTLTIQRTQQEDSAVYLCASSLWIEANEQFFGPGTRLTVL.

Many counts were recorded for this clonotype. The CDR3: CASSLGGVANSPLHF. Written as DNA, the CDR3 is TGTGCCAGCAGCTTAGGGGGGGTAGCGAATTCACCCCTCCACTTT. The V call is TRBV11-2, the J call TRBJ1-6, with a possible D match to TRBD1 (5 bases). The germline V gene encodes CDR1 SGHAT and CDR2 FQNNGV. Deletions cut 1 base from V and 7 bases from J, with 11 bases between. This CDR3 contains 15 residues. The complete variable domain, with remaining parts taken from reference TRBV11-2 and TRBJ1-6, reads EAGVAQSPRYKIIEKRQSVAFWCNPISGHATLYWYQQILGQGPKLLIQFQNNGVVDDSQLPKDRFSAERLKGVDSTLKIQPAKLEDSAVYLCASSLGGVANSPLHFGNGTRLTVT.

The chain couples TRBV7-2 to TRBJ2-3; the D is unclear. CDR3 size: 14 residues. The germline gives CDR1 SGHTA, CDR2 FQGNSA. The V end was cut by 5 bases, the J end by 1 base, with 10 bases between. The DNA of the CDR3 is TGTGCCAGCAGCCCAGTATATGGCACAGATACGCAGTATTTT. Translating it yields CASSPVYGTDTQYF.

This clonotype has ten or more counts. The genes are TRBV9 and TRBJ2-1, with D tentatively TRBD1 (6 bases). Germline values: CDR1 SGDLS, CDR2 YYNGEE. The CDR3 runs to 14 residues. V was trimmed by 0 bases and J by 8 bases, leaving 12 bases between them. This CDR3 reads CASSVDRGGDEQFF. CDR3 coding DNA: TGTGCCAGCAGCGTAGATAGAGGGGGTGATGAGCAGTTCTTC.

This clonotype was seen at least ten times. This chain uses TRBV7-9 with TRBJ1-2, with D hard to call. This CDR3 region has 14 residues. The germline gives CDR1 SEHNR, CDR2 FQNEAQ (reference sequence). Trimming removed 2 bases at V and 2 bases at J, with 9 bases between. CDR3 sequence reads: CASSLHGSNYGYTF. In DNA, the CDR3 is TGTGCCAGCAGCTTACACGGGTCGAACTATGGCTACACCTTC.